This T cell receptor (beta chain) was captured by sequencing in a study of CD8 T cells in Susac syndrome (dated by TCRdb to the late 2010s). For the wider study: Repertoire sequencing was used to test whether CD8+ T cell activation and differentiation in Susac syndrome was antigen driven. Clonality of the CD8+ T cell repertoire was compared between more than 9 healthy donors, roughly 14 Susac syndrome patients and roughly 16 multiple sclerosis patients. What the research found in general, with its limitations: The TCR sequencing and HLA analysis was acknowledged to have included a relatively small number of individuals.

RNA was extracted using the RNeasy kit, and about 0.5 to 1 microgram was reverse transcribed with random hexamers. The immunoSEQ multiplex PCR assay, which covers 54 Vbeta and 13 Jbeta segments, was used to amplify TCR beta CDR3 regions. PCR amplification bias was corrected using a synthetic template baseline for primer optimization and computational correction. Regarding the original processing steps: Reads were annotated to V, D and J genes according to IMGT and were analyzed with immunoSEQ Analyzer, with only productive sequences retained. Clonality was calculated as one minus the Shannon entropy normalized by log2 of the number of productive unique sequences. For each patient and control, public and private clones were evaluated within the 100 most prevalent clones. Clones were defined as Susac-specific when absent from the healthy and MS cohorts, from approximately 1,100 published viral clones and from other ImmuneACCESS disease sequences. TCRdb applied fastp at Q25 and MiXCR to the public reads, then kept only in-frame beta chains. Each entry is one CDR3 protein sequence, shown with its most common DNA and genes. What appears here as the V and J calls and clone size reflects TCRdb's work, not the paper's. For this sample there are about 200,000 distinct CDR3 sequences; around nine tenths appear just once. The leading ten clones occupy about 0.12% of the sample.

Concerning this clonotype itself: Its antigen is unknown. Per-base qualities were not stored, and no clone one base away is much larger.

Peripheral blood CD8+ and CD4+ T cells from healthy donors, Susac syndrome patients and multiple sclerosis patients were profiled by high-throughput TCR beta sequencing. The multiple sclerosis controls were treatment-naive patients who had stable or active relapsing-remitting disease and met the revised McDonald criteria. Bulk CD8+ and CD4+ T cells were purified by magnetic negative isolation, whereas CD8+ TEMRA cells were enriched by FACS. Blood was drawn into EDTA tubes, processed within 24 hours, and PBMCs were isolated by density gradient centrifugation. PBMCs intended for TCR sequencing were frozen in liquid nitrogen and were later thawed in a 37 degrees C water bath. The sorted or isolated CD4+, CD8+ and CD8+ TEMRA cells reached a purity of at least 90%. Via the germline V gene, CDR1 is SQVTM and CDR2 ANQGSEA. The V and J ends are trimmed by 1 base and 10 bases, leaving 11 bases between them. CDR3 length: 12 amino acids, cysteine to phenylalanine. Only the CDR3 portion is preserved as DNA: 36 bases, with reading frame beginning at the first base.

The sample taken for sequencing was CD8+ T cells from PBMCs. The TCR sequence derives from a human donor with multiple sclerosis. The V and J genes are TRBV29-1 and TRBJ1-5, with TRBD1 as a weak D call on 5 bases. The bases are TGCAGCGTTGAAGGGATAGGGGAACCCCAGCATTTT. It translates to CSVEGIGEPQHF. The CDR3 plus the reference TRBV29-1 and TRBJ1-5 genes for the other parts give the full variable domain: SAVISQKPSRDICQRGTSLTIQCQVDSQVTMMFWYRQQPGQSLTLIATANQGSEATYESGFVIDKFPISRPNLTFSTLTVSNMSPEDSSIYLCSVEGIGEPQHFGDGTRLSIL.